The clone carrying this T cell receptor beta chain was seen more than once but under ten times. RNA transcripts provided the source from which TCR beta CDR3 regions were amplified. Primed by the HTBI set, a first-round RT-PCR was run on the TCR CDR3. One entry per CDR3 protein, called by TCRdb with MiXCR from the multiplex PCR reads. Counted here are hundreds of thousands of distinct CDR3 sequences, roughly 40% occurring once; the ten biggest clones make up roughly 8.3%. Trimming removed 3 bases from V and 0 bases from J, with 8 bases in between. The CDR3 sequence is 15 residues long. Germline V gene data show CDR1 as SGHVS and CDR2 as FNYEAQ. This entry is derived from a study of T cells in Graves' hyperthyroidism and ophthalmopathy. Study details: Peripheral blood was acquired at first diagnosis, ahead of any therapy whatsoever.

The authors deemed Graves' hyperthyroidism stable absent ophthalmopathy progression within 18 months. Thyroid ultrasound and orbital computed tomography, with clinical symptoms and serum thyroxine and TRAb, informed diagnoses. The source is a man aged 18-30 years with Graves' hyperthyroidism. What was sequenced was blood. The rearrangement uses TRBV7-6 and TRBJ1-4; D not certain. DNA of the CDR3: TGTGCCAGCAGCTTCGACACGTCAACTAATGAAAAACTGTTTTTT. Its translation is CASSFDTSTNEKLFF.